This T cell receptor beta chain derives from a study of a mutant IDH1 vaccine in newly diagnosed glioma. Across the study: Vaccination began 4-6 weeks post radiotherapy alone, or with temozolomide cycles. Week 35 brought visit V12, which was followed by visit V13 at week 47.

The CDR3 extends over 15 amino acids. V was trimmed by 2 bases and J by 5 bases, leaving 14 bases between them. Germline CDR1 reads KGHSH; CDR2 reads LQKENI. With regard to this clone: Its antigen is unidentified.

The method was immunoSEQ multiplex PCR; TCRdb's version includes in-frame clones alone and lacks a portion of them. This sample has under 60,000 clones, with approximately 80% found just once. Time point denoted: week 35, safety follow-up. The study gave 300 ug of mutant IDH1 20-mer peptide per vaccine dose, with topical imiquimod. The sequencing here drew on PBMCs, taken from a glioma patient whose treatment included an IDH1 peptide vaccine. The clonotype originates from a man aged 40-49 years with glioma. The gene calls are TRBV18 and TRBJ2-3; D may be TRBD2 (6 bases). The CDR3 reads CASSPWAGKRDTQYF. CDR3 DNA sequence: TGTGCCAGCTCACCATGGGCGGGAAAGAGAGATACGCAGTATTTT.